This T cell receptor (beta chain) appears in the sequencing data of a study of PD-L1 blockade in urothelial cancer. Study as a whole: It was around 2014 that patients started atezolizumab at 1,200 mg intravenously every 3 weeks. At 6 weeks and at 3 weeks (second dose) after treatment start, blood was analyzed.

Data came from immunoSEQ multiplex PCR; TCRdb stores just in-frame clones and leaves some out. This table holds 35,000 to 50,000 clones, around 90% found once. Study-level results: Durable-benefit patients expanded tumor-associated blood clones more at 3 weeks.

A word on this clone: Its cognate antigen is unknown.

Germline CDR1 and CDR2: SGHAT and FQNNGV. The CDR3 runs 16 residues. V lost 2 bases and J lost 4; bases outside the gene matches: 9. The TCR sequence derives from a woman aged 60-70 years with urothelial cancer. This sample comprised PBMCs, obtained around atezolizumab (anti-PD-L1) treatment. The V and J genes are TRBV11-2 and TRBJ1-2; 8 bases fit TRBD1. The CDR3 coding sequence is TGTGCCAGCAGCTTACCGGGTGGACAGGGAGGCTATGGCTACACCTTC. Translation: CASSLPGGQGGYGYTF.